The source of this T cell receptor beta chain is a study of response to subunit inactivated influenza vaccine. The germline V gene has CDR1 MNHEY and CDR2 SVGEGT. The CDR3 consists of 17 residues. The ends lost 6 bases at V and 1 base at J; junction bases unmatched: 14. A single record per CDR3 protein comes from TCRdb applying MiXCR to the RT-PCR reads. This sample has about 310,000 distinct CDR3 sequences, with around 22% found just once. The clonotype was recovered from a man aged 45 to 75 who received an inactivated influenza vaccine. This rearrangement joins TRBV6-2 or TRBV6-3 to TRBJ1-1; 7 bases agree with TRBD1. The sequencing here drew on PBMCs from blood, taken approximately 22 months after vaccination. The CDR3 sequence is CASSPEKTGIKNTEAFF. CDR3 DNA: TGTGCCAGCAGCCCAGAAAAGACAGGGATAAAGAACACTGAAGCTTTCTTT.